This TCR beta chain was identified during a study of blood T cell repertoires in COVID-19 (dated by TCRdb to 2018 to 2021). As for the study more broadly: Samples covering the acute and convalescent phases of COVID-19 were provided by collaborators in the United States, Italy and Spain. Where available, HLA class I and class II types were obtained from metadata supplied by the sample provider rather than from assay-based typing. Samples were obtained from the ongoing ImmuneRACE study (first 160 participants) and from 1,254 subjects provided by 6 global collaborators. The dataset comprised deeply sampled blood TCRbeta repertoires from subjects exposed to, actively infected with, or recovered from COVID-19. The repertoires were released in a freely available public database meant as a resource for research on the immune response to SARS-CoV-2. The material from the prospective study consisted of cDNA or gDNA derived from T cells, B-cell-depleted T cells, or PBMCs. Sample metadata almost always included a de-identified subject ID, COVID-19 status, age in years and sex.

The research as a whole found: The amount of clinical and demographic metadata varied by source and participant and was provided uncurated.

Concerning this clone itself: This clone's antigen is unknown. No base quality information exists; no much larger clone differs at one position.

Each collaborating institution followed its own protocols to collect whole blood in K2EDTA tubes. Collaborator samples were shipped for TCRbeta analysis as frozen whole blood, isolated PBMCs, or DNA extracted from either sample type. The CDR3 goes from the cysteine to the phenylalanine over 14 residues. Of all the DNA, just the CDR3 is kept, 42 bases in frame from base 1. V is cut back by 7 bases and J by 7 bases, with 4 bases in the junction unmatched. According to the germline V gene (reference sequence), CDR1 reads MNHEY and CDR2 reads SMNVEV. TCRbeta CDR3 regions were amplified from genomic DNA using the immunoSEQ Assay, a bias-controlled multiplex PCR. The original methods were these. The number of nucleated cells in each sample was estimated by amplification of reference gene primers within the assay. To quantify the absolute abundance of each unique TCRbeta CDR3 rearrangement, sequence reads were collapsed and filtered. For each sample, productive Simpson clonality was calculated as the square root of Simpson's diversity index over productive rearrangements. The source is immuneACCESS, and TCRdb retained only in-frame sequences with V and J called. Part of the clones is not carried over; for the studies checked, unresolved V genes explain less than half of this, and the remainder is unexplained. For V, J and clone size, that table is used; D and trimming come from the DNA. This sample is represented by 130,000 to 150,000 clones; roughly 90% of them were singletons. Approximately 2.4% of the sample is in the top ten clones.

The chain employs TRBV27 and TRBJ2-2, with 12 middle bases fitting TRBD2. What was sequenced was peripheral blood. The receptor's source is a human donor in a cohort sampled during active COVID-19. The CDR3 in this case is CASKWTSGNGELFF. The sequence in DNA is TGTGCCAGCAAATGGACTAGCGGGAACGGGGAGCTGTTTTTT.